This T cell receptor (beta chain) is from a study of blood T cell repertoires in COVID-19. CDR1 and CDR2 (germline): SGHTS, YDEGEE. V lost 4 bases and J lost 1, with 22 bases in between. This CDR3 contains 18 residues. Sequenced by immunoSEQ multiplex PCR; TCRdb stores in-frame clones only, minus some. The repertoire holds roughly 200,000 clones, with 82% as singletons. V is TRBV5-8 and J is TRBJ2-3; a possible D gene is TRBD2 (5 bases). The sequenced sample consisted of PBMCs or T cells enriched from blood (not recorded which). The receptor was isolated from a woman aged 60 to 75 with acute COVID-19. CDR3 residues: CASSQSSNLIAGTDTQYF. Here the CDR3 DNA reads TGTGCCAGCAGCCAATCTAGCAATCTTATTGCGGGCACAGATACGCAGTATTTT.